This T cell receptor (beta chain) is from a study of blood T cell repertoires in COVID-19. With respect to this clone: The junction departs from the called germline gene at one end, perhaps through a read error. Within the sample, other DNA sequences also encode this same CDR3.

CDR3 size: 16 residues. Germline CDR1 reads SGHRS; CDR2 reads YFSETQ. TCRdb's copy holds only in-frame clones and misses some; the assay was immunoSEQ multiplex PCR. The sample shows approximately 220,000 clones, about 90% of them seen only once. This TCR was sampled from a woman between 45 and 65 years old with acute or convalescent COVID-19. This chain uses TRBV5-1 with TRBJ2-1; tentatively, D is TRBD1 (6 bases). Material: peripheral blood. The CDR3 reads CASSRNRDTSYNEQFF. The DNA for the CDR3 is TGCGCCAGCAGCCGGAACCGGGACACCTCCTACAATGAGCAATTCTTC.